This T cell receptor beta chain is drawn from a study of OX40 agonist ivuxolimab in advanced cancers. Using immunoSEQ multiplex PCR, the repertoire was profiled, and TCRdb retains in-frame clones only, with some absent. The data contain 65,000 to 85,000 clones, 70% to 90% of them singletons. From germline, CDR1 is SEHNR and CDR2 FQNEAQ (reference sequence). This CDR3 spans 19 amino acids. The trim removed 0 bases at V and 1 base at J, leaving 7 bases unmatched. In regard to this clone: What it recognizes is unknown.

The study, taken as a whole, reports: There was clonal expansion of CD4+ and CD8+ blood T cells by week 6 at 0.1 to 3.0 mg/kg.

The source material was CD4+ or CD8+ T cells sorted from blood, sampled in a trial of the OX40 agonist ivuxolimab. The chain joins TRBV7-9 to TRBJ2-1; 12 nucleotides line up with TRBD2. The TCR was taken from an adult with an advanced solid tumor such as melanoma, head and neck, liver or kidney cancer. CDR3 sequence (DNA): TGTGCCAGCAGCTTAGCCCAAAGACTAGCGGGAGATTCCTACAATGAGCAGTTCTTC. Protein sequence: CASSLAQRLAGDSYNEQFF.